This T cell receptor (beta chain) derives from a study of breast tumors, draining lymph nodes, adjacent tissues. General study results and limits: Tumor T cell lymph node origin was a supported hypothesis, not proven. Tumor repertoires ranked between lymph nodes and nontumor tissue in diversity, with V and J gene preferences. The data were judged consistent with most tumor T cells coming from lymph node and expanding in tumor.

With regard to this clonotype: Its antigen remains unknown.

Breast cancer patients provided tissue from their axillary draining lymph nodes. MiXCR, applied by TCRdb to the multiplex PCR reads, yields one record per CDR3 protein. Altogether about 230,000 distinct CDR3 sequences are present, less than 40% being singletons, with the ten largest covering around 1.5%. The CDR3 has 18 amino acids. The germline V gene has CDR1 SQVTM and CDR2 ANQGSEA. V shed 6 bases, J shed 3 bases, and the junction held 15 bases outside the gene matches. This TCR was recovered from a female donor with breast cancer. Some clones in this sample may be carry-over from other donors' samples. V gene TRBV29-1 combines with J gene TRBJ2-7; the match to TRBD2 covers 15 bases. Material for sequencing was axillary lymph node tissue. The CDR3 sequence: CSVLRGPGLAGGGYEQYF. The DNA of the CDR3 is TGCAGCGTCCTCCGGGGGCCGGGACTAGCGGGAGGAGGCTACGAGCAGTACTTC.